Included here is one TCR beta chain sequence, with context. With V trimmed by 4 bases and J by 8 bases, 10 bases remained unmatched. This CDR3 region has 15 residues. CDR1 LGHDT and CDR2 YNNKEL come from the germline V gene (reference sequence). The sample belongs to a study of CD8 T cells in Susac syndrome. High-throughput TCR beta sequencing covered peripheral CD8+ and CD4+ T cells. The multiple sclerosis control cohort comprised treatment-naive individuals presenting with stable or active relapsing-remitting disease. With random hexamers, 0.5 to 1 ug RNA was reverse transcribed. It was immunoSEQ multiplex PCR that amplified TCR beta CDR3 across 54 Vbeta and 13 Jbeta. TCRdb re-called the immunoSEQ multiplex PCR reads with MiXCR, one entry per CDR3 protein. The sample has 170,000 or so distinct CDR3 sequences; around 96% are singletons.

Sequenced input: CD8+ T cells from PBMCs. The TCR originated in a human donor with multiple sclerosis. This chain joins TRBV3-1 and TRBJ1-2; 10 bases line up with TRBD1. The DNA of the CDR3 is TGTGCCAGCAGCCTCCTGACAGGGGGCAGCTACGGCTACACCTTC. Its protein is CASSLLTGGSYGYTF. Supplemented by reference TRBV3-1 and TRBJ1-2, the full variable domain reads DTAVSQTPKYLVTQMGNDKSIKCEQNLGHDTMYWYKQDSKKFLKIMFSYNNKELIINETVPNRFSPKSPDKAHLNLHINSLELGDSAVYFCASSLLTGGSYGYTFGSGTRLTVV.